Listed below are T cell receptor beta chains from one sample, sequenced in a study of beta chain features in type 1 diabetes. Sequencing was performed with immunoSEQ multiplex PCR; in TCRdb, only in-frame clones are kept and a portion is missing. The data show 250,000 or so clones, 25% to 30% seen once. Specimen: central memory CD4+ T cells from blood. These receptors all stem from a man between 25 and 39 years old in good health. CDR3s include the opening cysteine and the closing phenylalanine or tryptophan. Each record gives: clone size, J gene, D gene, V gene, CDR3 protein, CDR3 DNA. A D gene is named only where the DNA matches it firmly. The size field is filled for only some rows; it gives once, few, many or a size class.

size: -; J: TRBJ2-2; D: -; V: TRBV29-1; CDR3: CSVKNTGELFF; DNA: TGCAGCGTTAAGAACACCGGGGAGCTGTTTTTT
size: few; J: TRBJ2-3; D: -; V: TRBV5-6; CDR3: CASSFLAEPSTDTQYF; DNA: TGTGCCAGCAGCTTTTTAGCGGAGCCTAGCACAGATACGCAGTATTTT
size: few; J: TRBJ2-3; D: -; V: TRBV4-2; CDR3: CASSQATSKTDTQYF; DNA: TGTGCCAGCAGCCAAGCGACTAGTAAAACAGATACGCAGTATTTT
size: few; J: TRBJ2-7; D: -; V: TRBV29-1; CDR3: CSVGQGGNEQYF; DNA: TGCAGCGTCGGACAGGGAGGGAACGAGCAGTACTTC
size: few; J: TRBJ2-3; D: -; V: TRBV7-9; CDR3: CASSLTSSTDTQYF; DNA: TGTGCCAGCAGCCTTACATCTAGCACAGATACGCAGTATTTT
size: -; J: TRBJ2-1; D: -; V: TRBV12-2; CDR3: CASRPRLAGTYNEQFF; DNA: TGTGCAAGTCGCCCACGGCTAGCGGGGACCTACAATGAGCAGTTCTTC
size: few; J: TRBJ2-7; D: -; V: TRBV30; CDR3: CAWGSFGRSEQYF; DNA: TGTGCCTGGGGGTCATTTGGCCGGAGTGAGCAGTACTTC
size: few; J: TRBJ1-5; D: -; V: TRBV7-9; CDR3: CASSFTGRGQPQHF; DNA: TGTGCCAGCAGCTTTACAGGGCGAGGGCAGCCCCAGCATTTT
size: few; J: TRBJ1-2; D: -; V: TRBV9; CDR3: CASSVGIGGYTF; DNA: TGTGCCAGCAGCGTAGGGATAGGAGGCTACACCTTC
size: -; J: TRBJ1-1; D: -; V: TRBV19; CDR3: CASSSQAGTEAFF; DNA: TGTGCCAGTAGTTCCCAGGCGGGCACTGAAGCTTTCTTT
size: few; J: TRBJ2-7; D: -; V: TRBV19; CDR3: CASSDRDGYEQYF; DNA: TGTGCCAGTAGTGACCGGGACGGCTACGAGCAGTACTTC
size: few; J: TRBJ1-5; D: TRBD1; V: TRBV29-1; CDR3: CSVGGGDQPQHF; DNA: TGCAGCGTTGGAGGGGGCGATCAGCCCCAGCATTTT
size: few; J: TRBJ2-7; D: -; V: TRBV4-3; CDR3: CASSQEAPYEQYF; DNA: TGCGCCAGCAGCCAAGAGGCGCCCTACGAGCAGTACTTC
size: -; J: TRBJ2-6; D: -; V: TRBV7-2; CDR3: CASRAGQSSGANVLTF; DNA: TGTGCCAGCAGGGCAGGCCAGAGCTCTGGGGCCAACGTCCTGACTTTC
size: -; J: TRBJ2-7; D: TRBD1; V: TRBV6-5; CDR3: CASSPGTGGRNEQYF; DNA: TGTGCCAGCAGTCCCGGGACAGGGGGCAGGAACGAGCAGTACTTC
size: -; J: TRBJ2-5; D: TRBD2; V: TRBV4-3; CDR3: CASSQRVLAGGSGVQETQYF; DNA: TGCGCCAGCAGCCAAAGAGTCCTAGCGGGAGGGAGCGGGGTCCAAGAGACCCAGTACTTC
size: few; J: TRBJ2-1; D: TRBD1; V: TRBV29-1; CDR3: CSAELGQGKNEQFF; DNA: TGCAGCGCTGAGTTGGGACAGGGGAAAAATGAGCAGTTCTTC
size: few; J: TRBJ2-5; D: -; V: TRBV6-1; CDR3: CASRQATQYF; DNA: TGTGCCAGCAGACAGGCGACCCAGTACTTC
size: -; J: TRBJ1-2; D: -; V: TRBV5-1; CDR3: CASSLGTTYGYTF; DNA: TGCGCCAGCAGCTTAGGGACCACCTATGGCTACACCTTC
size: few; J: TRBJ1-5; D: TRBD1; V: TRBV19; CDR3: CASSKYGTDNQPQHF; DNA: TGTGCCAGTTCGAAGTACGGGACAGACAATCAGCCCCAGCATTTT
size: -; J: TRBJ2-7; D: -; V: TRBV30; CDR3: CAWSVGPRYEQYF; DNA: TGTGCCTGGAGTGTAGGCCCTAGGTACGAGCAGTACTTC
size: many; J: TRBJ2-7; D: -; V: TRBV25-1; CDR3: CASSGVEGRGDEQYF; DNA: TGTGCCAGCAGCGGAGTCGAGGGCAGGGGCGACGAGCAGTACTTC
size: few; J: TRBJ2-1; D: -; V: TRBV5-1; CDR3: CASSSIRTAINEQFF; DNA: TGCGCCAGCAGCTCGATCAGGACAGCTATCAATGAGCAGTTCTTC
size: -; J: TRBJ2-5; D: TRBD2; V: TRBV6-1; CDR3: CASGRAGIETQYF; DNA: TGTGCCAGCGGGAGGGCGGGAATAGAGACCCAGTACTTC
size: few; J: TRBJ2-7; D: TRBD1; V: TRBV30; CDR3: CAWSGETGDEQYF; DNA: TGTGCCTGGAGTGGGGAGACAGGGGACGAGCAGTACTTC
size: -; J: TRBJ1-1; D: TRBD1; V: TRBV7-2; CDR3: CASSSTTGGKAFF; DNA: TGTGCCAGCAGCTCGACGACAGGGGGCAAGGCTTTCTTT
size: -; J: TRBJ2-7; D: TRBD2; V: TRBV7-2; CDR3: CASSLSRGRGYEQYF; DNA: TGTGCCAGCAGCTTAAGTCGCGGGAGAGGTTACGAGCAGTACTTC
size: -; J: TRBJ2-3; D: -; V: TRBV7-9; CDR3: CASSPTGRGPDTQYF; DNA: TGTGCCAGCAGCCCCACGGGCAGGGGACCAGATACGCAGTATTTT
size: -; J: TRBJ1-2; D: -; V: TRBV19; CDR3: CASSRNSLQGTYGYTF; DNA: TGTGCCAGTAGTCGCAATTCCCTACAGGGAACCTATGGCTACACCTTC
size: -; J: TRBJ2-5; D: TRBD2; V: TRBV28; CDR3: CASSFTRTSPQETQYF; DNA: TGTGCCAGCAGTTTCACGAGGACTAGCCCCCAAGAGACCCAGTACTTC
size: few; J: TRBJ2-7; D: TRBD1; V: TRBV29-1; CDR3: CSVGQYYEQYF; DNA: TGCAGCGTGGGACAGTACTACGAGCAGTACTTC
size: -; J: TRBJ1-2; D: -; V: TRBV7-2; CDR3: CASSLERQGGGYTF; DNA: TGTGCCAGCAGCTTAGAGAGGCAGGGAGGAGGCTACACCTTC
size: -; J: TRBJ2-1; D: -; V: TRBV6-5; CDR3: CASSYSRFGEQFF; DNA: TGTGCCAGCAGTTACTCGAGGTTTGGTGAGCAGTTCTTC
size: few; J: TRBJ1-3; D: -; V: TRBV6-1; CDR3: CASSPTGGNTIYF; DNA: TGTGCCAGCAGTCCGACCGGTGGAAACACCATATATTTT
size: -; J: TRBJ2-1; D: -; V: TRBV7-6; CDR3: CASSLGGQGHNEQFF; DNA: TGTGCCAGCAGCTTAGGAGGTCAGGGCCACAATGAGCAGTTCTTC
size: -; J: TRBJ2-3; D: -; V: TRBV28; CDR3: CASRSTTDTQYF; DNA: TGTGCCAGCAGATCGACCACAGATACGCAGTATTTT
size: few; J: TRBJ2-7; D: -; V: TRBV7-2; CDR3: CASSLDRHEQYF; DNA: TGTGCCAGCAGCTTAGACCGCCACGAGCAGTACTTC
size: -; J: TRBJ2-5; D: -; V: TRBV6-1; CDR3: CASSESLGMGETQYF; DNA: TGTGCCAGCAGTGAATCCCTAGGGATGGGAGAGACCCAGTACTTC
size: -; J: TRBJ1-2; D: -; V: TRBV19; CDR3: CASSIGQVYGYTF; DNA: TGTGCCAGTAGTATCGGACAAGTCTATGGCTACACCTTC
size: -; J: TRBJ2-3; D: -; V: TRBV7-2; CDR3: CASSLTHGQSQDTQYF; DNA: TGTGCCAGCAGCCTAACCCACGGACAGTCCCAAGATACGCAGTATTTT
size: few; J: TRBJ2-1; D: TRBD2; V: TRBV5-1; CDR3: CASSLELAGEQFF; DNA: TGCGCCAGCAGCTTGGAACTAGCGGGTGAGCAGTTCTTC
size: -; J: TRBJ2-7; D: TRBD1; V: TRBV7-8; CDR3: CASTRRTGIYEQYF; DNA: TGTGCCAGCACCCGCCGGACAGGGATCTACGAGCAGTACTTC
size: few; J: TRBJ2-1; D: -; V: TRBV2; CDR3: CASRATRESYNEQFF; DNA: TGTGCCAGCAGAGCTACCAGGGAGTCCTACAATGAGCAGTTCTTC
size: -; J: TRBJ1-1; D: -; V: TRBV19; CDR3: CASKDSNTEAFF; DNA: TGTGCCAGTAAGGACAGTAACACTGAAGCTTTCTTT
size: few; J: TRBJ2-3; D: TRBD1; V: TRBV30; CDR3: CAWTRDSTQYF; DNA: TGTGCCTGGACAAGGGACAGTACGCAGTATTTT
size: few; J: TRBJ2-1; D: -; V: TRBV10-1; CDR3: CASSESKAPSGKFF; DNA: TGCGCCAGCAGTGAGTCGAAGGCCCCCTCCGGAAAGTTCTTC
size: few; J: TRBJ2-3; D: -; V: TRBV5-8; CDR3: CASSLTAPRTDTQYF; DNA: TGTGCCAGCAGCCTGACAGCTCCGAGGACAGATACGCAGTATTTT
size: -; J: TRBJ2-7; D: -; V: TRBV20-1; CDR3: CSAWGANEQYF; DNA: TGCAGTGCCTGGGGGGCGAACGAGCAGTACTTC
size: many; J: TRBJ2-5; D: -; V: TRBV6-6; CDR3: CASSYPGAYQETQYF; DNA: TGTGCCAGCAGTTACCCGGGCGCGTACCAAGAGACCCAGTACTTC
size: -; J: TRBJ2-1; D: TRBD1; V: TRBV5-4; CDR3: CASSLVAGTGVGEQFF; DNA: TGTGCCAGCAGTTTGGTGGCTGGGACAGGTGTGGGTGAGCAGTTCTTC
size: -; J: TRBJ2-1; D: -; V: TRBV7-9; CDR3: CASSYPLQGNEQFF; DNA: TGTGCCAGCAGCTACCCACTACAGGGAAATGAGCAGTTCTTC
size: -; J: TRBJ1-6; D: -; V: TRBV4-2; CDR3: CASSQDLIGANSPLHF; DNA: TGTGCCAGCAGCCAAGACTTGATCGGGGCAAATTCACCCCTCCACTTT
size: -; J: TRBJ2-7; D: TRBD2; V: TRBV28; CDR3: CASTSGQYEQYF; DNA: TGTGCCAGCACTAGCGGTCAATACGAGCAGTACTTC
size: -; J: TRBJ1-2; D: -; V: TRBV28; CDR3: CASSFPTSSGYTF; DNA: TGTGCCAGCAGTTTTCCCACCTCGTCGGGCTACACCTTC
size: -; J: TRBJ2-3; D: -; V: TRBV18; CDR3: CASMGADTQYF; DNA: TGTGCCAGCATGGGGGCGGATACGCAGTATTTT
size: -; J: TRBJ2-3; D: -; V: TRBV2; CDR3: CASKRGRTPLTDTQYF; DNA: TGTGCCAGCAAAAGAGGACGGACCCCGTTGACAGATACGCAGTATTTT
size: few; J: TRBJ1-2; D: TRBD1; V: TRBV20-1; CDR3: CSARTGSGYTF; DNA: TGCAGTGCACGGACAGGGTCCGGCTACACCTTC
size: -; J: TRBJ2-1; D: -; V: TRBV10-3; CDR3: CAISESSNEQFF; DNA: TGTGCCATCAGTGAATCTAGCAATGAGCAGTTCTTC
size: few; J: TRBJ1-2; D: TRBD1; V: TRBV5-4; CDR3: CASSSRTGKIYGYTF; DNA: TGTGCCAGCAGCTCGAGGACAGGAAAAATCTATGGCTACACCTTC
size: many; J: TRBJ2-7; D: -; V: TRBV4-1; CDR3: CASSQESGGYEQYF; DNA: TGCGCCAGCAGCCAAGAAAGTGGTGGTTACGAGCAGTACTTC